This T cell receptor beta chain originates from a study of CD8 T cell repertoires and HIV-1 epitope variants. Across the study: T cells were stimulated with Twenty-five Gag and Nef peptides separately. Tested: three Gag epitope families, Nef HW9 and YT9.

Clones were sequenced by immunoSEQ multiplex PCR, and TCRdb holds only the in-frame ones, with some missing. This table holds roughly 2,400 clones, approximately 71% found once. V lost 7 bases to trimming and J lost 3 bases, with 19 bases between them. Germline V gene sequence: CDR1 MNHEY, CDR2 SMNVEV (reference sequence). The CDR3 sequence is 15 residues long. This clone was seen a few times. Its antigen is still unknown. Source material: cultured CD8+ T cells derived from PBMCs. This receptor was identified in a male donor with HIV. This chain joins TRBV27 and TRBJ2-7; D possibly matches TRBD1 or TRBD2 (7 bases each). CDR3 DNA sequence: TGTGCCAGCACTCCTGGGGGGGACAGCAACTACGAGCAGTACTTC. This sequence encodes CASTPGGDSNYEQYF.